Reported below is one TCR beta chain. This sample was included in a study of cytomegalovirus exposure and HLA in healthy donors. Germline CDR1 and CDR2: MGHDK and SYGVNS. This CDR3 contains 17 residues. Trimming stripped 1 base from V and 2 bases from J, with 14 bases between. PCR amplification relied on 60 Vbeta primers (plus 13 Jbeta primers). Some clones are missing from TCRdb's copy, which holds only in-frame ones; the method was immunoSEQ multiplex PCR. In the table there are 150,000 to 200,000 clones, roughly four fifths of which are singletons. Sequencing was done on a sample of PBMCs. The chain combines TRBV25-1 with TRBJ1-4; D not certain. The TCR sequence derives from a man younger than 35 in good health and CMV-seronegative. CDR3 residues: CASSELRGRATNEKLFF. DNA for the CDR3: TGTGCCAGCAGTGAATTACGAGGGAGGGCGACTAATGAAAAACTGTTTTTT.